The TCR beta chain described here comes from a study of T cell changes during pregnancy in multiple sclerosis. Repertoires were generated with immunoSEQ multiplex PCR, while TCRdb's copy carries only in-frame clones and drops some. The table lists about 69,000 clones, around 94% of them singletons, with 1.5% to 2.5% in the top ten. The ends were cut back, 4 bases at V and 7 bases at J, with 14 bases in the middle. The CDR3 length is 13 residues. Germline V gives CDR1 MNHEY, CDR2 SMNVEV (reference sequence). The sequence was collected from a female donor in good health, enrolled as a control in a pregnancy study. The V and J genes are TRBV27 and TRBJ2-7; no definite D call. Sequencing used peripheral blood, obtained in the third trimester of pregnancy. This chain's CDR3 is CASSSTKAGEQYF. CDR3 bases: TGTGCCAGCAGTTCTACAAAAGCAGGAGAGCAGTACTTC.